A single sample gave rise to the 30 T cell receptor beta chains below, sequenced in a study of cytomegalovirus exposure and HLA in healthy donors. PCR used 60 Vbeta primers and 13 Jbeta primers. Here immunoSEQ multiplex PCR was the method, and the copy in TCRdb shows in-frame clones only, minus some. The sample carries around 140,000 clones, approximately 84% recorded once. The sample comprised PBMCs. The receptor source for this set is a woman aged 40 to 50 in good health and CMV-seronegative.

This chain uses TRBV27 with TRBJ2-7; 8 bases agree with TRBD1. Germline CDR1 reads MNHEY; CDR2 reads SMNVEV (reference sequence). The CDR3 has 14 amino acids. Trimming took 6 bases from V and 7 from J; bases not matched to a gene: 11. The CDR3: CASSWDRRQGEQYF. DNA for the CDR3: TGTGCCAGCAGCTGGGACAGGAGGCAGGGAGAGCAGTACTTC.

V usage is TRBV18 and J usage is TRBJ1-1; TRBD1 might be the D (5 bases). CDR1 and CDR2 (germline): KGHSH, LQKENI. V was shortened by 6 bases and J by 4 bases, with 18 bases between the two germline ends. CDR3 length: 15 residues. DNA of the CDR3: TGTGCCAGCTCCCCGACAGTGGATTTTAGCACTGAAGCTTTCTTT. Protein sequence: CASSPTVDFSTEAFF.

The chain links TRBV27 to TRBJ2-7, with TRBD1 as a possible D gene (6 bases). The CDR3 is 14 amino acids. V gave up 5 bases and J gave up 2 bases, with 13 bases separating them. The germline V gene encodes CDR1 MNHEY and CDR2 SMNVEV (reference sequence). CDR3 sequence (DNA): TGTGCCAGCAGTACCGGACAGAGTCCCTACGAGCAGTACTTC. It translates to CASSTGQSPYEQYF.

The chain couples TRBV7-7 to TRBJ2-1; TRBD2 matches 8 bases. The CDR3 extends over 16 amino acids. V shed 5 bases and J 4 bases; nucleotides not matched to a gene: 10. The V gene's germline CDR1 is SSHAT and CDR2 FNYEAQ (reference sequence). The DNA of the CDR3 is TGTGCCAGCAGCCCTACCCCGGGACTAGTATACAATGAGCAGTTCTTC. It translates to CASSPTPGLVYNEQFF.

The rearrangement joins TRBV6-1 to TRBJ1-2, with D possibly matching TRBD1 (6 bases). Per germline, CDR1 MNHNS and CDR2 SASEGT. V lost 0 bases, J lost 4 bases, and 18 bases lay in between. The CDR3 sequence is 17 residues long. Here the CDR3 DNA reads TGTGCCAGCAGTGAAGCGGCCTTACGGGACACCGCCTATGGCTACACCTTC. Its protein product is CASSEAALRDTAYGYTF.

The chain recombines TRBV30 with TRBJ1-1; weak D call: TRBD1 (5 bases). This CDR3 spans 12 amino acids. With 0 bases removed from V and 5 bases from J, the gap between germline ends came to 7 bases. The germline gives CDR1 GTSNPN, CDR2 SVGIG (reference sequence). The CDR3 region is CAWSVRGTEAFF. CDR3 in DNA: TGTGCCTGGAGTGTACGGGGGACTGAAGCTTTCTTT.

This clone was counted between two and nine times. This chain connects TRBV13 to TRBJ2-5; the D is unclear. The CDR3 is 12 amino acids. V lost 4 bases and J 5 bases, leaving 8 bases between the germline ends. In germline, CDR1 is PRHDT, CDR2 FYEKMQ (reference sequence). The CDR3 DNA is TGTGCCAGCAGCTGGCCCACGGAGACCCAGTACTTC. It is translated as CASSWPTETQYF.

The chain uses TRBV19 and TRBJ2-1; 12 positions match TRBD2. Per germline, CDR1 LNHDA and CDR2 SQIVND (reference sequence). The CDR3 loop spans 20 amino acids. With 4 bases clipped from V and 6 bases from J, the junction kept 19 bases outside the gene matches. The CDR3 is CASSSLVLAGGPTGFNEQFF. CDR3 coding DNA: TGTGCCAGTAGTAGTCTGGTTCTAGCGGGAGGGCCTACGGGTTTCAATGAGCAGTTCTTC. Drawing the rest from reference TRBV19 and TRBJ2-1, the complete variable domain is DGGITQSPKYLFRKEGQNVTLSCEQNLNHDAMYWYRQDPGQGLRLIYYSQIVNDFQKGDIAEGYSVSREKKESFPLTVTSAQKNPTAFYLCASSSLVLAGGPTGFNEQFFGPGTRLTVL.

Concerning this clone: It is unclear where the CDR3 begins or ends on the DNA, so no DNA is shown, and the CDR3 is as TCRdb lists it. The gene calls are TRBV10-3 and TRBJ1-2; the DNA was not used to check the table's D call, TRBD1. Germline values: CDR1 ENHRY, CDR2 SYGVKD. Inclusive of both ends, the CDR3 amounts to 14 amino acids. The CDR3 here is CAISEFGQGSAGRF.

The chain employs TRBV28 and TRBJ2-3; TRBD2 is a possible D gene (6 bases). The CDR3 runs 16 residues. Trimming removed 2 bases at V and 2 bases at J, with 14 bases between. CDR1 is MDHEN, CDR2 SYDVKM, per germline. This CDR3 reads CASSLMLWGDTDTQYF. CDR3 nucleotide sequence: TGTGCCAGCAGTTTAATGTTGTGGGGGGACACAGATACGCAGTATTTT.

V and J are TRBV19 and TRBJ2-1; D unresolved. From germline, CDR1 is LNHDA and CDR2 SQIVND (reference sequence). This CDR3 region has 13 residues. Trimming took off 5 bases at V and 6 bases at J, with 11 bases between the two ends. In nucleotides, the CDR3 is TGTGCCAGTAGTCCAGGTTGGGTCAATGAGCAGTTCTTC. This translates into CASSPGWVNEQFF. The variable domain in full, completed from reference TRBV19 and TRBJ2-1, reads DGGITQSPKYLFRKEGQNVTLSCEQNLNHDAMYWYRQDPGQGLRLIYYSQIVNDFQKGDIAEGYSVSREKKESFPLTVTSAQKNPTAFYLCASSPGWVNEQFFGPGTRLTVL.

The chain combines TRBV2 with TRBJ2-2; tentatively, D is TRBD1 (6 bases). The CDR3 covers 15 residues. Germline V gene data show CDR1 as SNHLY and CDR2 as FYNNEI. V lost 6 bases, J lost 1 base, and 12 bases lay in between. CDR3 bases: TGTGCCAGCAGAGATGACAGGAGGAACACCGGGGAGCTGTTTTTT. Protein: CASRDDRRNTGELFF.

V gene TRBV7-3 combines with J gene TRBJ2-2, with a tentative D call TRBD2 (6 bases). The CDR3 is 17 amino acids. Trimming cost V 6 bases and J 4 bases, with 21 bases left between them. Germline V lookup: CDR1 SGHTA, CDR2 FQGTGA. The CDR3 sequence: CASRDEGLPGGTGELFF. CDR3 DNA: TGTGCCAGCAGAGATGAGGGCCTACCCGGGGGCACCGGGGAGCTGTTTTTT. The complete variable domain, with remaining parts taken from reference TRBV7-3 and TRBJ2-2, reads GAGVSQTPSNKVTEKGKYVELRCDPISGHTALYWYRQSLGQGPEFLIYFQGTGAADDSGLPNDRFFAVRPEGSVSTLKIQRTERGDSAVYLCASRDEGLPGGTGELFFGEGSRLTVL.

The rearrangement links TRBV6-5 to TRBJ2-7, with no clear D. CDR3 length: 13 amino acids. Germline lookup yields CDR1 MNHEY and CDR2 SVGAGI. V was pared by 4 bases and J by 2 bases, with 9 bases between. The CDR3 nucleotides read TGTGCCAGCAGTTCGACTGGCGCCTACGAGCAGTACTTC. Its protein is CASSSTGAYEQYF.

In DNA, the CDR3 is TGTGCCAGTAGTATGAGTGGGAGCGGACTGAGCGGCTACACCTTC. It is translated as CASSMSGSGLSGYTF. The rearrangement uses TRBV19 and TRBJ1-2; D is unclear. Trimming took 3 bases from V and 8 from J, leaving 19 bases between them. This CDR3 has 15 residues. CDR1 LNHDA and CDR2 SQIVND come from the germline V gene (reference sequence).

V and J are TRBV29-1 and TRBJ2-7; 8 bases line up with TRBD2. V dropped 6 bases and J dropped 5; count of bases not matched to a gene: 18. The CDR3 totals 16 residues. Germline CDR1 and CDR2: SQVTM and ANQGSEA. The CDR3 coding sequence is TGCAGCGTCGGGGGATCTAGCGGGCGGGTTTCCCACGAGCAGTACTTC. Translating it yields CSVGGSSGRVSHEQYF.

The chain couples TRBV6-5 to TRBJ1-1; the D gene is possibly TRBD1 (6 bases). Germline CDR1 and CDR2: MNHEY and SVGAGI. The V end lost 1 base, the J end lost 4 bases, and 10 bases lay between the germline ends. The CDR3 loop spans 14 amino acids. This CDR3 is CASSYLGGSTEAFF. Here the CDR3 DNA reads TGTGCCAGCAGTTACTTAGGGGGATCCACTGAAGCTTTCTTT.

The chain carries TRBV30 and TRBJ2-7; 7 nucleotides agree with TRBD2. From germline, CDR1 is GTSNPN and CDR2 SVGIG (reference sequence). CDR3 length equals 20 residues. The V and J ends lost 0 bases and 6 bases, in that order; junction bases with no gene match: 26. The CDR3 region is CAWSVRSSKLLAADLREQYF. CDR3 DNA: TGTGCCTGGAGTGTACGGTCAAGTAAACTCCTAGCGGCGGATCTTCGCGAGCAGTACTTC.

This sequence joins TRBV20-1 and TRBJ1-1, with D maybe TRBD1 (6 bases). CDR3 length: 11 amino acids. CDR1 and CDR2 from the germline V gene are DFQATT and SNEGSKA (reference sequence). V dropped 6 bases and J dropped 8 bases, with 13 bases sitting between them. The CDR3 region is CSAIQGSEAFF. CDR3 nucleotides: TGCAGTGCCATACAGGGATCAGAAGCTTTCTTT.

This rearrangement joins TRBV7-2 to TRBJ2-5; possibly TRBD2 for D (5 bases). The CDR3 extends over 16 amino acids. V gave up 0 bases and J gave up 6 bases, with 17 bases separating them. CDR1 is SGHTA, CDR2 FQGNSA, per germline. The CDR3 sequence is CASSLAGSGSRKTQYF. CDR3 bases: TGTGCCAGCAGCTTAGCTGGTTCGGGGAGTAGGAAGACCCAGTACTTC.

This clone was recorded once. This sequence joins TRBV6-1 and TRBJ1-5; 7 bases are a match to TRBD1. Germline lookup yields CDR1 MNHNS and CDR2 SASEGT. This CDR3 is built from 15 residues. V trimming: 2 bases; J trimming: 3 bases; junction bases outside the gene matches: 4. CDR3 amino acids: CASSEWGQNNQPQHF. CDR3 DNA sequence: TGTGCCAGCAGTGAATGGGGACAGAACAATCAGCCCCAGCATTTT.

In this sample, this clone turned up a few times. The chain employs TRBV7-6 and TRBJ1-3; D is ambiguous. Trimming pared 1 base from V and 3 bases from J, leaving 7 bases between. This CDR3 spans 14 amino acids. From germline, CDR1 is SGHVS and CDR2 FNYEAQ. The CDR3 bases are TGTGCCAGCAGCTTAGTTGCAGATGGAAACACCATATATTTT. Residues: CASSLVADGNTIYF.

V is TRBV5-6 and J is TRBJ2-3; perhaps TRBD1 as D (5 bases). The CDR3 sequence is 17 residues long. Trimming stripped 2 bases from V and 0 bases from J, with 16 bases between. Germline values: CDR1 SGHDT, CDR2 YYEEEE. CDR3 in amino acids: CASSFWTSLTSTDTQYF. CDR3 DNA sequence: TGTGCCAGCAGCTTTTGGACAAGTTTGACTAGCACAGATACGCAGTATTTT.

CDR3 in amino acids: CASSLSVTGWAYGYTF. The CDR3 nucleotides read TGTGCCAGCAGTTTATCGGTAACAGGATGGGCATATGGCTACACCTTC. The chain links TRBV27 to TRBJ1-2, with a weak D call TRBD1 (5 bases). The CDR3 totals 16 residues. V was cut by 0 bases and J by 5 bases, with 16 bases left in between. Germline lookup yields CDR1 MNHEY and CDR2 SMNVEV (reference sequence).

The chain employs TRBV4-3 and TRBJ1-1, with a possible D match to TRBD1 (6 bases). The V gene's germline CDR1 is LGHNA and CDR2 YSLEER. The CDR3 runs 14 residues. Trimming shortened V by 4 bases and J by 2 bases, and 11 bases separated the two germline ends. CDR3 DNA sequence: TGCGCCAGCAGCCGTTGGACAGCAAACACTGAAGCTTTCTTT. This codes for CASSRWTANTEAFF.

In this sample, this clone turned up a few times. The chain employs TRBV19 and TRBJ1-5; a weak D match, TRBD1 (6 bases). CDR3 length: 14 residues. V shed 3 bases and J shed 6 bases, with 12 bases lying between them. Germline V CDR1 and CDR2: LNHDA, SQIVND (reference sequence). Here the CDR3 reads CASSILSGVQPQHF. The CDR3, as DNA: TGTGCCAGTAGTATTTTGTCAGGGGTTCAGCCCCAGCATTTT.

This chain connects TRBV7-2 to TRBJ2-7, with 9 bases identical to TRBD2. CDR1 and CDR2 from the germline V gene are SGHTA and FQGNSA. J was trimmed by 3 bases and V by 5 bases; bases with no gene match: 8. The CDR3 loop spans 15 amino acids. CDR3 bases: TGTGCCAGCAGCCGGCGGGAGGGCGAACGCTACGAGCAGTACTTC. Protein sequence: CASSRREGERYEQYF.

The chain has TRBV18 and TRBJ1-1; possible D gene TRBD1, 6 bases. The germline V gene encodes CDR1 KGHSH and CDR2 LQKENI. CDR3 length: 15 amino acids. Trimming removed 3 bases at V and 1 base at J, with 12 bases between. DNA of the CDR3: TGTGCCAGCTCACCGAGCCCCAGGGGGAACACTGAAGCTTTCTTT. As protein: CASSPSPRGNTEAFF.

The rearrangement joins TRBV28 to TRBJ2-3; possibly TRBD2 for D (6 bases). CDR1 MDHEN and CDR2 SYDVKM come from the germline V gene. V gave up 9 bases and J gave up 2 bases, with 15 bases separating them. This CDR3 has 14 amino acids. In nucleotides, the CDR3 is TGTGCCAGTACAAGCGGGTGGGACACAGATACGCAGTATTTT. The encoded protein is CASTSGWDTDTQYF.

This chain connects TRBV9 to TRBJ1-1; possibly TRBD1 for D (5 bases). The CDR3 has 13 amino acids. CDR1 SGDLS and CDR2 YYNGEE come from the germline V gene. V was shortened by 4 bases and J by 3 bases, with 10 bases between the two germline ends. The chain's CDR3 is CASSQRQYTEAFF. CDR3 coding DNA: TGTGCCAGCAGCCAAAGACAGTACACTGAAGCTTTCTTT.